A single sample is the source of the 5 T cell receptor beta chains below, sequenced in a study of T cell responses to AZD1222 COVID-19 vaccine. Clones were read by immunoSEQ multiplex PCR, and TCRdb kept only the in-frame ones, dropping some. The sample lists 80,000 to 90,000 clones; about 90% were seen once. The source was peripheral blood, collected on day 0 of AZD1222 vaccination. The receptors come from an adult in good health.

The rearrangement uses TRBV2 and TRBJ2-3; 9 bases are shared with TRBD2. Germline V gene lookup returns CDR1 SNHLY and CDR2 FYNNEI. This CDR3 spans 17 amino acids. V shed 2 bases, J shed 1 base, and the junction held 7 bases outside the gene matches. The CDR3 is CASSEKLAGPRTDTQYF. The CDR3 DNA is TGTGCCAGCAGTGAAAAACTAGCGGGCCCCCGCACAGATACGCAGTATTTT. Drawing the rest from reference TRBV2 and TRBJ2-3, the complete variable domain is EPEVTQTPSHQVTQMGQEVILRCVPISNHLYFYWYRQILGQKVEFLVSFYNNEISEKSEIFDDQFSVERPDGSNFTLKIRSTKLEDSAMYFCASSEKLAGPRTDTQYFGPGTRLTVL.

This clone was detected once. V gene TRBV19 combines with J gene TRBJ2-7; the D gene is possibly TRBD1 (5 bases). Trimming removed 8 bases from V and 1 base from J, with 12 bases in between. The CDR3 length is 13 residues. From germline, CDR1 is LNHDA and CDR2 SQIVND (reference sequence). For the CDR3, the DNA is TGTGCCAGTCGATATAGGGGATCCTACGAGCAGTACTTC. The encoded protein is CASRYRGSYEQYF.

The rearrangement joins TRBV29-1 to TRBJ1-4, with 7 positions matching TRBD1. The CDR3 spans 13 residues. The germline gives CDR1 SQVTM, CDR2 ANQGSEA. V gave up 5 bases and J gave up 4 bases; unmatched junction bases: 4. The CDR3 loop is CSVKTGSNEKLFF. In DNA, the CDR3 is TGCAGCGTTAAGACAGGGAGTAATGAAAAACTGTTTTTT.

The gene calls are TRBV19 and TRBJ2-5; D remains unclear. CDR1 and CDR2 from the germline V gene are LNHDA and SQIVND (reference sequence). The CDR3 is made up of 11 amino acids. Trimming pared 6 bases from V and 2 bases from J, leaving 4 bases between. The CDR3 loop is CASRRQETQYF. The DNA for the CDR3 is TGTGCCAGTAGAAGACAAGAGACCCAGTACTTC.

V is TRBV5-1 and J is TRBJ2-1, with 8 positions matching TRBD2. There are 16 residues in the CDR3. J gave up 4 bases and V 4 bases, and 10 bases lay outside the gene matches. Germline lookup yields CDR1 SGHRS and CDR2 YFSETQ. The CDR3: CASSPTTSEPYNEQFF. The CDR3 DNA sequence: TGCGCCAGCAGCCCCACGACTAGCGAACCGTACAATGAGCAGTTCTTC.